The present T cell receptor (beta chain) was sequenced within a study of T cell responses to AZD1222 COVID-19 vaccine (dated by TCRdb to the early 2020s). Background on the whole study: A total of just over 230 trial participants underwent TCR sequencing, of whom about 210 had received two doses of AZD1222 and around 25 had received two doses of the MenACWY control vaccine. Trial participants were enrolled by age into 18-55, 56-69 and 70-plus year subgroups, with roughly 160, 29 and 62 TCR-sequenced participants respectively.

Results the study describes overall, beyond this receptor: Conclusions about previously exposed vaccinees are limited because only six or seven AZD1222 recipients were SARS-CoV-2 seropositive at baseline. Participants were mostly white British, with more females than males. The authors suggested clonal diversity may have been underestimated. The 56-69-year group was small, and its depth increase did not reach significance, likely because of low power. No day 14 peak-response samples were available, so repertoires were characterized only after the peak T cell response. CD4 TCRs associated with the vaccine covered the entire spike protein, and the dominant responses were in regions 160-218 and 743-854. Reportedly, almost half of the unique spike-specific TCRs recognized epitopes lying outside the regions that are mutated in the B.1.351 and B.1.1.7 variants. Spike-specific TCR breadth and depth rose significantly after two AZD1222 doses compared with day 0 and with MenACWY recipients.

The CDR3 regions of human TCRbeta chains were analyzed by immunosequencing. On the authors' methods: Repertoire TCRs were checked for matches against a reference library of SARS-CoV-2-specific TCRs that had been generated using the MIRA antigen-specificity platform. Breadth meant the fraction of unique TCRs that were SARS-CoV-2-associated, whereas depth meant the fraction of total T cells that were SARS-CoV-2-associated. Using the MIRA data, each spike-specific TCR was assigned both to the spike region to which the TCR was reactive and to a CD4 or CD8 class. Log10-transformed breadth and depth values were compared by one-way ANOVA with Sidak's multiple comparisons tests. Not all clones reach the TCRdb copy of this immuneACCESS table, which keeps in-frame sequences only. Checked studies attribute under half of the gap to unresolved V genes and leave the rest unexplained. The V and J calls and clone size come from that table; D and trimming were worked out from the DNA. This sample holds 79,000 or so clones; approximately 89% were observed only once. 5.3% of the sample is in the top ten clones.

The germline V gene (reference sequence) gives CDR1 as LGHDT and CDR2 as YNNKEL. V is trimmed back by 1 base and J by 1 base, and the junction contains 5 bases that no gene match accounts for. The CDR3 runs 19 amino acids, cysteine and phenylalanine included. The read is trimmed to its CDR3 DNA, 57 bases read in frame from base 1. On this clone: Its binding antigen is unknown. It has no much larger one-base neighbor in the sample; base qualities were not kept.

The meaning of the sample's time point label: about 28 days (+/-7) after the second vaccine dose. AZD1222 recipients whose second dose came at about 4 weeks and those whose second dose came at about 12 weeks were combined into one group, since spike-specific TCR depth and breadth did not differ between the two schedules. Samples from vaccinated people were obtained from the UK trials COV001 and COV002, which included a single-blind randomized controlled phase 2/3 trial of AZD1222 (ChAdOx1 nCoV-19) in healthy adults. For TCRbeta chain sequencing, PBMC samples from trial participants were taken at day 0 and at day 28 after the second dose.

The sample was peripheral blood, taken 28 days after the second AZD1222 dose. The TCR sequence derives from an adult who received the AZD1222 COVID-19 vaccine. In this chain, TRBV3-1 (or the pseudogene TRBV3-2) is recombined with TRBJ1-6; the junction holds 12 bases that match TRBD1. Here the CDR3 is given as CASSQVGQGAGSYNSPLHF. In nucleotide form, the sequence is TGTGCCAGCAGCCAAGTGGGACAGGGGGCAGGGTCCTATAATTCACCCCTCCACTTT.